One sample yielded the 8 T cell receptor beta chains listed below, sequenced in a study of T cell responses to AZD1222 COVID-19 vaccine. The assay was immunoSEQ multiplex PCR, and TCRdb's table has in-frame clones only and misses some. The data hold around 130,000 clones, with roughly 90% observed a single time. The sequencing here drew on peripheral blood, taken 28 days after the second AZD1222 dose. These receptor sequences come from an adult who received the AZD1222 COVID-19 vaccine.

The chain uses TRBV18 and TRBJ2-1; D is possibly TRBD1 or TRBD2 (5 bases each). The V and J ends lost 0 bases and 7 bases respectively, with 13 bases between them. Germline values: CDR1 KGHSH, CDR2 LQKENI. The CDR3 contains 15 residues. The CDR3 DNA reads TGTGCCAGCTCACCACCGCCAGGGAGAAGGAATGAGCAGTTCTTC. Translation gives CASSPPPGRRNEQFF.

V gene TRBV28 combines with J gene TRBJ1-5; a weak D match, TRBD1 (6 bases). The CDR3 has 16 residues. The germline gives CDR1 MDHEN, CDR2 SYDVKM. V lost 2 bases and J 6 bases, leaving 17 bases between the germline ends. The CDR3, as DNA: TGTGCCAGCAGTTTAGATGGAATGGGCAGGGGTCAGCCCCAGCATTTT. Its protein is CASSLDGMGRGQPQHF.

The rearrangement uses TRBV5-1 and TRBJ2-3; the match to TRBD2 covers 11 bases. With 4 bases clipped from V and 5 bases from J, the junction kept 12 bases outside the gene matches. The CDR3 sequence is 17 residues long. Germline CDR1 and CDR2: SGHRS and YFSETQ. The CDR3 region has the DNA TGCGCCAGCAGCCTGCCCCCTAGCGGGGGGTTCCAAGATACGCAGTATTTT. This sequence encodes CASSLPPSGGFQDTQYF.

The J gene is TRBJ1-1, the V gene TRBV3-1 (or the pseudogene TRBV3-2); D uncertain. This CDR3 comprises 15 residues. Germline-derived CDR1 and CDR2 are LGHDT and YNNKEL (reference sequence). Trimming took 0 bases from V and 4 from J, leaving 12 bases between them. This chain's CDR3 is CASSQESVLITEAFF. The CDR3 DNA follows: TGTGCCAGCAGCCAAGAGTCCGTGCTGATCACTGAAGCTTTCTTT.

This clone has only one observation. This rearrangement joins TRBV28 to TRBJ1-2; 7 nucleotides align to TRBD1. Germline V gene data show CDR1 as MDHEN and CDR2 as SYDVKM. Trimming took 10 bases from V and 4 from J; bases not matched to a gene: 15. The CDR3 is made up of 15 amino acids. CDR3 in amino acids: CATHQPGGGVYGYTF. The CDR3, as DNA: TGTGCCACCCATCAACCAGGGGGGGGCGTCTATGGCTACACCTTC.

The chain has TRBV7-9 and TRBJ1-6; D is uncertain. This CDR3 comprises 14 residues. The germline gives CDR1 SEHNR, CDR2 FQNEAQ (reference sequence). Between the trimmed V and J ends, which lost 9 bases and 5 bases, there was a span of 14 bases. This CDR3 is CASSLQKNNSPLHF. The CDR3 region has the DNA TGTGCCAGTTCTCTACAGAAAAATAATTCACCCCTCCACTTT.

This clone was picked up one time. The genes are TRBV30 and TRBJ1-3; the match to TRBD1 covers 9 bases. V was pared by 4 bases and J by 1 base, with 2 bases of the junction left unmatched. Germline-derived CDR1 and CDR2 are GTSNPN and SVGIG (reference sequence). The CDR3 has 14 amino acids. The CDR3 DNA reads TGTGCCTGGAACAGGGGGCAATCTGGAAACACCATATATTTT. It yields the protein CAWNRGQSGNTIYF.

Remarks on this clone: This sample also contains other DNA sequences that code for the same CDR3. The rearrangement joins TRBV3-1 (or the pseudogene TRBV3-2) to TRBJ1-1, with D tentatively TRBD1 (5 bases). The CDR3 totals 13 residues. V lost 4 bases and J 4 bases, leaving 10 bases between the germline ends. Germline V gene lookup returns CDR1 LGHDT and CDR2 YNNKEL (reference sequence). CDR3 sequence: CASSPQGITEAFF. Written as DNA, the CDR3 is TGTGCCAGCAGCCCTCAGGGAATCACTGAAGCTTTCTTT.